The rows below give T cell receptor beta chains drawn from one sample of a study of tumor-infiltrating lymphocytes in oesophageal squamous cell carcinoma. TCRdb reprocessed the PCR reads via MiXCR and lists one record per CDR3 protein. The table includes about 20,000 distinct CDR3 sequences, roughly 36% detected once. The sample comprised esophageal tumor tissue. The receptor source for this set is a male donor with esophageal squamous cell carcinoma. The CDR3 runs from the conserved cysteine through the conserved F or W.

V gene: TRBV5-4
CDR3 protein: CASSPMRDYGYTF

V gene: TRBV6-1
CDR3 protein: CASSYRSGVGTEAFF

V gene: TRBV29-1
CDR3 protein: CSKRWGTEAFF

V gene: TRBV6-1
CDR3 protein: CATSTTSTDTQYF

V gene: TRBV7-8
CDR3 protein: CASSLKRLVTNNEQFF

V gene: TRBV11-2
CDR3 protein: CASSLERAQEQYF

V gene: TRBV6-5
CDR3 protein: CASTDGLAGGPGVYEQYF

V gene: TRBV7-7
CDR3 protein: CASSLGSSHDGELFF

V gene: TRBV6-1
CDR3 protein: CASSEWGVHQETQYF

V gene: TRBV12-3/TRBV12-4
CDR3 protein: CASSLTELGTQYF

V gene: TRBV5-8
CDR3 protein: CASSEGRELSYEQYF

V gene: TRBV6-1
CDR3 protein: CASSEASVRIYEQYF

V gene: TRBV20-1
CDR3 protein: CSASPDRVSGDTQYF

V gene: TRBV18
CDR3 protein: CASSPGQSSYNEQFF

V gene: TRBV7-2
CDR3 protein: CASSAQYEQYF

V gene: TRBV6-2/TRBV6-3
CDR3 protein: CASRRQGALTKNIQYF

V gene: TRBV7-2
CDR3 protein: CASSTGDSGANVLTF

V gene: TRBV4-1
CDR3 protein: CASSQDRFAGGDTQYF

V gene: TRBV7-2
CDR3 protein: CASSLGLARHTQYF

V gene: TRBV7-2
CDR3 protein: CASSLGGGRRDSPLHF

V gene: TRBV7-6
CDR3 protein: CASSLGPQGDTQYF

V gene: TRBV5-1
CDR3 protein: CASSLGNTGMYSYEQYF